The 8 T cell receptor beta chains given below trace back to one sample, sequenced in a study of early T cells in non-severe SARS-CoV-2 infection. TCRdb passed the 5' RACE reads through MiXCR, listing each CDR3 protein once. Of 60,000 to 90,000 distinct CDR3 sequences in the sample, 9% to 10% are singletons; the top ten hold 4.5% to 5%. The sample comprised whole blood. These receptors all stem from an adult who was a healthcare worker with PCR-confirmed SARS-CoV-2 infection or an uninfected control (not recorded which).

A note on this clonotype: One end of the junction varies from germline; a read error may be responsible. The chain couples TRBV11-2 to TRBJ2-1, with a possible D match to TRBD2 (6 bases). The germline CDR1 and CDR2 sequences are SGHAT and FQNNGV. The CDR3 consists of 14 residues. The CDR3 loop reads CASGLLRGGNEQFF. CDR3 nucleotides: TGTGCCAGCGGCTTACTCCGGGGAGGCAATGAGCAGTTCTTC.

This clonotype was counted ten times or more. V and J are TRBV12-3 or TRBV12-4 and TRBJ2-5, with D perhaps TRBD2 (6 bases). This CDR3 contains 15 residues. V was trimmed by 3 bases and J by 7 bases, leaving 18 bases between them. CDR3 DNA sequence: TGTGCCAGCAGTTTTCGTGGAGGGGACGGCGGGACCCAGTACTTC. This gives the protein CASSFRGGDGGTQYF.

This clonotype was counted many times. J is TRBJ2-1 and V is TRBV3-1, with 13 positions matching TRBD2. V was clipped by 3 bases and J by 6 bases; unmatched bases: 2. Germline-derived CDR1 and CDR2 are LGHDT and YNNKEL (reference sequence). This CDR3 spans 15 amino acids. CDR3 in DNA: TGTGCCAGCAGCCAGGGACTAGCGGGACTCAATGAGCAGTTCTTC. Translation gives CASSQGLAGLNEQFF.

This clonotype was recorded many times. This sequence joins TRBV20-1 and TRBJ1-5, with TRBD1 as a possible D gene (6 bases). Germline CDR1 is DFQATT and CDR2 is SNEGSKA (reference sequence). CDR3 length: 14 residues. V was clipped by 6 bases and J by 4 bases, with 16 bases between them. CDR3 sequence: CSATQDSSNQPQHF. CDR3 sequence (DNA): TGCAGTGCAACCCAGGACAGCTCGAATCAGCCCCAGCATTTT.

This clonotype was seen at least ten times. This chain connects TRBV27 to TRBJ2-1; D gene uncertain. The germline gives CDR1 MNHEY, CDR2 SMNVEV (reference sequence). The CDR3 has 15 residues. Between the trimmed V and J ends, which lost 4 bases and 0 bases, there was a span of 10 bases. This CDR3 is CASSSDILSYNEQFF. Written as DNA, the CDR3 is TGTGCCAGCAGTTCCGACATACTCTCCTACAATGAGCAGTTCTTC.

This rearrangement joins TRBV20-1 to TRBJ2-5; a possible D gene is TRBD1 (6 bases). Germline CDR1 DFQATT, CDR2 SNEGSKA (reference sequence). Trimming pared 6 bases from V and 4 bases from J, leaving 12 bases between. The length of the CDR3 is 12 residues. In DNA, the CDR3 is TGCAGTGCCCCTACAGGGAGAGAGACCCAGTACTTC. Translation: CSAPTGRETQYF.

This clonotype was detected ten times or more. The chain has TRBV3-1 and TRBJ1-2; D remains unclear. Trimming cost V 0 bases and J 5 bases, with 7 bases left between them. The CDR3 length is 13 residues. Germline V gene lookup returns CDR1 LGHDT and CDR2 YNNKEL (reference sequence). In DNA form, the CDR3 reads TGTGCCAGCAGCCAAGATCCGGGTTATGGCTACACCTTC. Protein: CASSQDPGYGYTF.

This clonotype was observed a handful of times. The chain joins TRBV18 to TRBJ2-7; a possible D gene is TRBD2 (6 bases). The V gene's germline CDR1 is KGHSH and CDR2 LQKENI. V dropped 3 bases and J dropped 5 bases, with 8 bases sitting between them. CDR3 length: 12 amino acids. CDR3: CASSPSGDEQYF. As DNA, the CDR3 is TGTGCCAGCTCACCTTCGGGGGACGAGCAGTACTTC.